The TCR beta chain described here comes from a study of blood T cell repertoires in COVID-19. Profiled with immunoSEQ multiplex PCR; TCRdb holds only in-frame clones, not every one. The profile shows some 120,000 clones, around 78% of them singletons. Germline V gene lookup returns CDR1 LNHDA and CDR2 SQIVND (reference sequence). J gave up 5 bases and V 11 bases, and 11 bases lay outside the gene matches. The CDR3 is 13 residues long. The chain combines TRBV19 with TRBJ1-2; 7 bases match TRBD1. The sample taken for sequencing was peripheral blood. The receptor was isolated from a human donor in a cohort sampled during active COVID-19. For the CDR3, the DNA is TGTGCCTCGAAGGGGGGACAGTATTATGGCTACACCTTC. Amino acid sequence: CASKGGQYYGYTF.